The present T cell receptor (beta chain) was sequenced within a study of T cell repertoires in cytomegalovirus infection. Study summary: Both a matching HLA type and CMV infection were indicated by public TCR beta signatures. Whole-study results and caveats: In two of eight donors, the top clonotype was HLA-C-restricted CMV-specific. Adding up the frequency of public TCR beta families identified people who carried CMV plus the relevant HLA.

This clonotype was seen only a few times. Its antigen is unknown. MiXCR, applied by TCRdb to the reads, yields one record per CDR3 protein. Of some 500,000 distinct CDR3 sequences listed, 35% to 50% are singletons. The CDR3 sequence is 14 residues long. Trimming shortened V by 1 base and J by 4 bases, and 10 bases separated the two germline ends. Germline-derived CDR1 and CDR2 are SEHNR and FQNEAQ (reference sequence). This sequence originates from a human donor in good health (CMV status not recorded). Some clones in this sample may be carry-over from other donors' samples. The sequences come from cultured PBMCs, collected from culture after CMV antigen stimulation. This chain joins TRBV7-9 and TRBJ1-1; D might be TRBD1 (5 bases). CDR3 sequence reads: CASSLGGDFTEAFF. The CDR3 DNA is TGTGCCAGCAGCTTAGGGGGGGATTTCACTGAAGCTTTCTTT. The variable domain in full, completed from reference TRBV7-9 and TRBJ1-1, reads DTGVSQNPRHKITKRGQNVTFRCDPISEHNRLYWYRQTLGQGPEFLTYFQNEAQLEKSRLLSDRFSAERPKGSFSTLEIQRTEQGDSAMYLCASSLGGDFTEAFFGQGTRLTVV.